This T cell receptor (beta chain) was captured by sequencing in a study of T cells after yellow fever vaccination. The study, taken as a whole, reports: Detected again after the booster were most primary-vaccination clones, at about 96% CD4 and 88% CD8. Contaminating bulk clonotypes could be abundant in FACS-sorted repertoires.

Details on this clonotype: Its cognate antigen is unknown.

This CDR3 spans 16 amino acids. Trimming cost V 0 bases and J 0 bases, with 12 bases left between them. Germline V CDR1 and CDR2: MNHNY, SVGAGI (reference sequence). TCRdb itself ran the 5' RACE reads through MiXCR, one entry per CDR3 protein. This sample has roughly 400,000 distinct CDR3 sequences; approximately 18% occur once, and the top ten carry roughly a sixth. The sample here was PBMCs, taken before the yellow fever booster vaccination. This sequence joins TRBV6-6 and TRBJ2-7, with D tentatively TRBD2 (6 bases). This clonotype was sampled from a man aged 18 to 29 who received the YFV17D yellow fever vaccine. The CDR3 here is CASSYSGGLSSYEQYF. The CDR3 DNA reads TGTGCCAGCAGTTACTCTGGGGGACTGAGCTCCTACGAGCAGTACTTC.